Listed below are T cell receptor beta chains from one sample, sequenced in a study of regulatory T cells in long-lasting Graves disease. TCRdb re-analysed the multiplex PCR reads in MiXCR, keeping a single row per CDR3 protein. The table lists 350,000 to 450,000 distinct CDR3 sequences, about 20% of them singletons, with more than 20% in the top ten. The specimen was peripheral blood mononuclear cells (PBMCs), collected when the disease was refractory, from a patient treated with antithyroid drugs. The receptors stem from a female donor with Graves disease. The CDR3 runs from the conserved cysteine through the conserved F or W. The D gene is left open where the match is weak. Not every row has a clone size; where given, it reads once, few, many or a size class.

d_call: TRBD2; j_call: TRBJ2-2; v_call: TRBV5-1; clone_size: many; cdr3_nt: TGCGCCAGCAGCCACAGGACTAGCGGGAGTACCGGGGAGCTGTTTTTT; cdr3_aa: CASSHRTSGSTGELFF
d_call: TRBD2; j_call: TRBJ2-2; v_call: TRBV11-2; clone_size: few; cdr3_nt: TGTGCCAGCAGCTTAAAAGCTAGCGGGGACACCGGGGAGCTGTTTTTT; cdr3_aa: CASSLKASGDTGELFF
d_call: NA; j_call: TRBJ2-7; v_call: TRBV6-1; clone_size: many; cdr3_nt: TGTGCCAGCACCCGAGGGACGGCAAGCTCCTACGAGCAGTACTTC; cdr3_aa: CASTRGTASSYEQYF
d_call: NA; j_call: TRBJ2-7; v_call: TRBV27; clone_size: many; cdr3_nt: TGTGCCAGCAGTTCGCTGGCGGGTTTAGACTACGAGCAGTACTTC; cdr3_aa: CASSSLAGLDYEQYF
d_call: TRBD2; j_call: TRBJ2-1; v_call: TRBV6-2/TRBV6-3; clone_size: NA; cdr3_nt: TGTGCCAGCAGATCGACTAGCGGATACAATGAGCAGTTCTTC; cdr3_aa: CASRSTSGYNEQFF
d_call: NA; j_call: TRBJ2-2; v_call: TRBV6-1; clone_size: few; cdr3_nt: TGTGCCAGCAGGGGCCGCAGGGTCGGGGCCGGGGAGCTGTTTTTT; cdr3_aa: CASRGRRVGAGELFF
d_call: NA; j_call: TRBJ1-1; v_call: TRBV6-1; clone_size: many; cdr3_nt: TGTGCCAGCAGGGCCGTCAACACTGAAGCTTTCTTT; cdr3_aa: CASRAVNTEAFF
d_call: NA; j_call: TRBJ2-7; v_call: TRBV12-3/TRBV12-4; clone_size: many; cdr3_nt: TGTGCCAGCAGTGGAACGGGCCTCTACGAGCAGTACTTC; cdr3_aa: CASSGTGLYEQYF
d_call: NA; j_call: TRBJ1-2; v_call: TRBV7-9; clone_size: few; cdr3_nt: TGTGCCAGCACAGGACAGACGGCTAACTATGGCTACACCTTC; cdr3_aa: CASTGQTANYGYTF
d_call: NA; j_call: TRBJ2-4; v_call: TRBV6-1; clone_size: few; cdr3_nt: TGTGCCAGCTCAACGCAGGGAGAAACCATTCAGTACTTC; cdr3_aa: CASSTQGETIQYF
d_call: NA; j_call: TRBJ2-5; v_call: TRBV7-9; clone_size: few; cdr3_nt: TGTGCCAGCAGCTTAGAGGTCGGGCTGGTTGTACGAGAGACCCAGTACTTC; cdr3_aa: CASSLEVGLVVRETQYF
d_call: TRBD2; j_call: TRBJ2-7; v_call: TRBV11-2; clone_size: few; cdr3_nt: TGTGCCAGCAGCCCGGGACTAGCGGGAGGTCCCGAGCAGTACTTC; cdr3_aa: CASSPGLAGGPEQYF
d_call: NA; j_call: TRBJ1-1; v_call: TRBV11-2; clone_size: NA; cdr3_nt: TGTGCCAGCAGCTCTCGAACTGAGGGCACTGAAGCTTTCTTT; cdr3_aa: CASSSRTEGTEAFF
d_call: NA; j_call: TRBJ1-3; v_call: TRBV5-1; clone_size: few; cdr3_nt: TGCGCCAGCAGCCAGGGGACAACTGGAAACACCATATATTTT; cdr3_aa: CASSQGTTGNTIYF
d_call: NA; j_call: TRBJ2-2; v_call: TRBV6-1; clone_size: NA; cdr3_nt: TGTGCCAGCAGCCGTGTCGGGACGGACTTCACCGGGGAGCTGTTTTTT; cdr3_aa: CASSRVGTDFTGELFF
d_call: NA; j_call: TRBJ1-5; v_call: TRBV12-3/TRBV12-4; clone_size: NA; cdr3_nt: TGTACCAGCAGTTTAGGATACAATCAGCCCCAGCATTTT; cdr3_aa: CTSSLGYNQPQHF
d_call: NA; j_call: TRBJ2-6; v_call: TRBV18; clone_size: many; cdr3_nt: TGTGCCAGCTCACCACCAGGCTCTGGGGCCAACGTCCTGACTTTC; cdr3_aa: CASSPPGSGANVLTF
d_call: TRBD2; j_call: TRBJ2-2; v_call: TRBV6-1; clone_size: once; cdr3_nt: TGTGCCAGCAGTCTCAGCGGGAGGTCTACCGGGGAGCTGTTTTTT; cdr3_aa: CASSLSGRSTGELFF
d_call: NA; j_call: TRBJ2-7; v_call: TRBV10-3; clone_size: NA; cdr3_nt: TGTGCCATCAGTTCCAGGGGCCGTGAGGACGAGCAGTACTTC; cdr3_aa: CAISSRGREDEQYF
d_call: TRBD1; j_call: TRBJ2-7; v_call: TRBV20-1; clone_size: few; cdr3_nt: TGCAGTGCTAGCGGGACAGGGGGTCTCTACGAGCAGTACTTC; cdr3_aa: CSASGTGGLYEQYF
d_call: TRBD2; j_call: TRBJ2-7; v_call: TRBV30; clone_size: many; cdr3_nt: TGTGCCTGGACCCCGTCGGGGGGGCTGGTCGAGCAGTACTTC; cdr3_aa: CAWTPSGGLVEQYF
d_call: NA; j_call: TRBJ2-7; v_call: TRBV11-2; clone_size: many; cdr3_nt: TGTGCCAGCAGCTTAGATCACCGGGGTCTCGAGCAGTACTTC; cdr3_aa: CASSLDHRGLEQYF
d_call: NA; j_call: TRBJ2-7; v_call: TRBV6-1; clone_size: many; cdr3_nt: TGTGCCAGCAGGGAGGGGACCCCGTCCTACGAGCAGTACTTC; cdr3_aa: CASREGTPSYEQYF
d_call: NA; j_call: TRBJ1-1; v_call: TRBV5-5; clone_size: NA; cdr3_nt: TGTGCCAGCAGCTTGAGTCCCCCGGGGGCTGAAGCTTTCTTT; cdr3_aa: CASSLSPPGAEAFF
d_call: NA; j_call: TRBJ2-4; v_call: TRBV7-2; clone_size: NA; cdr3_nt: TGTGCCAGCAGCCCTTGGCAGGGAGAAAACATTCAGTACTTC; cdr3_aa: CASSPWQGENIQYF
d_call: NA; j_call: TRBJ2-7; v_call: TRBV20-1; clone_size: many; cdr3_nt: TGCAGTGCTACAGGCCCAAGCTACGAGCAGTACTTC; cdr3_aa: CSATGPSYEQYF
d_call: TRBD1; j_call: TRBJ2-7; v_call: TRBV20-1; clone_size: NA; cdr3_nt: TGCAGTGCTAGAGATATAGAGGGGGCGCGGGACGAGCAGTACTTC; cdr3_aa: CSARDIEGARDEQYF
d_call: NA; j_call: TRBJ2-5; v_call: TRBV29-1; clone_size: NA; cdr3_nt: TGCAGCGTTCTCTGGGGAGAGGCCCAGTACTTC; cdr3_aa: CSVLWGEAQYF
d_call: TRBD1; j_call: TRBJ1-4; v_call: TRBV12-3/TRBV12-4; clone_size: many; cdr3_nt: TGTGCCAGCAGTTTAAACACAGGGCAGGGGGCAACTAATGAAAAACTGTTTTTT; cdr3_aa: CASSLNTGQGATNEKLFF
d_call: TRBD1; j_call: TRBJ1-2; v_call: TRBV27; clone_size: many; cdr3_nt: TGTGCCAGCAGTTTAAGGGACAGGGGCGGCTACACCTTC; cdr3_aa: CASSLRDRGGYTF
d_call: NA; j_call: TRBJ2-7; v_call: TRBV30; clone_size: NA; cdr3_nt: TGTGCCTGGATGATGAGGAACGAGCAGTACTTC; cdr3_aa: CAWMMRNEQYF
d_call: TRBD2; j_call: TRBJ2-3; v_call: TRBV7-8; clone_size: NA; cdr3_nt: TGTGCCAGCAGCTCGGGAAGCGGGATGGCAGATACGCAGTATTTT; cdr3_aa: CASSSGSGMADTQYF
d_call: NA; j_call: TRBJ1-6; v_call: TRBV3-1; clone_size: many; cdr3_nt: TGTGCCAGCAGCCCCATTCCCTCGGCCGGCTCACCCCTCCACTTT; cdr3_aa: CASSPIPSAGSPLHF
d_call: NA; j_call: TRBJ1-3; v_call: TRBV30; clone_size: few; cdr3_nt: TGTGCCTGGAATTCAAATCGACACTCTGGAAACACCATATATTTT; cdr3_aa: CAWNSNRHSGNTIYF
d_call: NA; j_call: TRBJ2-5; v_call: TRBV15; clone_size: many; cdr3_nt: TGTGCCACCAGCAGAGAAGGCACCCTCGGACGGGAGACCCAGTACTTC; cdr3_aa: CATSREGTLGRETQYF
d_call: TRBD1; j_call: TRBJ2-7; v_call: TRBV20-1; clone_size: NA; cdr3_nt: TGCAGTGCTAGACGGGACAGAAACTACGAGCAGTACTTC; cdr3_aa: CSARRDRNYEQYF
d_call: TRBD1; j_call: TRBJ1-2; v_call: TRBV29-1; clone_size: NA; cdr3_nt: TGCAGCGTTGAACAGGGGGCGGGTGGCTACACCTTC; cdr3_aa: CSVEQGAGGYTF
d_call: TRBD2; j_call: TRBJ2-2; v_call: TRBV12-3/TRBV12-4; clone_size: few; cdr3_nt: TGTGCCAGCAGTCCCCCTAGCGGGAGAACTTCCGGGGAGCTGTTTTTT; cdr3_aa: CASSPPSGRTSGELFF
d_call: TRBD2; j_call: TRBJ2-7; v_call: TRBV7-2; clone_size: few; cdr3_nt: TGTGCCAGCAGCTTGTCGGGACTAGCGGGAGCCCACGAGCAGTACTTC; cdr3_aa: CASSLSGLAGAHEQYF
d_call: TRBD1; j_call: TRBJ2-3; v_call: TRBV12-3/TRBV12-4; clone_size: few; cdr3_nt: TGTGCCAGCAGTTCCCGCCCTCGTGCCGGGACAGCAATAGTCGACGCCTCTAGCACAGATACGCAGTATTTT; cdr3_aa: CASSSRPRAGTAIVDASSTDTQYF
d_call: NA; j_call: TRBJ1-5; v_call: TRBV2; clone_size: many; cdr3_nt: TGTGCCAGCAGTGAAGCGGGGGGATTACAGCCCCAGCATTTT; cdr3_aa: CASSEAGGLQPQHF
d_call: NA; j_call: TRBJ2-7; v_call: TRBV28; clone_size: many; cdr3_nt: TGTGCCAGCAGAGCTTTTGGGGCGGGCGACTACGAGCAGTACTTC; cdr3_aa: CASRAFGAGDYEQYF